The T cell receptor beta chain under discussion was sequenced for a study of read filtering for tumor transcriptome and immune sequencing (dated by TCRdb to 2020 to 2021). Context from the whole study: The cohort consisted of over 16 male and approximately 15 female patients, with a mean age of 65.9 years and an age range of about 40 to 85. By revised international staging, eight or nine patients were R-ISS I, some 17 were R-ISS II and more than five were R-ISS III. After DNase treatment, whole-transcriptome libraries were prepared using the TruSeq RNA Access Library Prep Kit. Per sample, about 3.5 to 10.27 million TCR-region mapped reads were obtained with IR-seq, compared with only about 80 to 1,400 with RNA-seq. Using the same bone marrow samples, the study compared TCR repertoires obtained by targeted immune repertoire sequencing with those obtained by bulk whole-transcriptome sequencing. One main goal was a read-filtering strategy for immune repertoire data, in particular deciding whether clonotypes backed by only one read should be removed. The research as a whole found: In IR-seq, single-read clonotypes were approximately 81% of clonotypes but approximately 4% of total reads; in RNA-seq they were over 65% of clonotypes and 35% to 45% of reads. The correlation between IR-seq and RNA-seq shared clonotype proportions rose when single-read clonotypes were removed. Compared with RNA-seq, IR-seq captured clonotypes at much higher depth and more reliably, and a smaller IR-seq throughput was enough to identify most shared clonotypes. Rather than purified T cells, the sorted CD138-negative fraction was a mixed bone marrow immune population.

This clonotype was seen repeatedly, ten times or more. Its antigen remains undetermined. The record has no base qualities; no much larger clone is one base away. In the germline V gene (reference sequence), CDR1 corresponds to DFQATT and CDR2 to SNEGSKA. The cysteine opens and the phenylalanine closes a CDR3 of 13 amino acids. Only CDR3 DNA remains: 39 bases, in frame from the first base. Deletion took 6 bases off V and 3 bases off J, with a span of 12 bases between the germline ends. TCR libraries were built from about 400 ng RNA with the Immunoverse kit, using molecular barcoded adaptors covering alpha/delta and beta/gamma chains. TCR library preparation was performed with the same RNA that was used for transcriptome sequencing. TCR libraries were sequenced on an Illumina HiSeq 4000 with 2 x 150 cycles. Under the source paper's analysis protocol: With MiXCR, TCR reads were aligned to human V, D, J and C references and assembled into CDR3 clonotypes, with quality filtering and error correction included. The tcR package in R was used for analysis of clonotype counts and gene usage diversity. For inspection of raw mapping reads, RNA-seq reads were mapped by STAR aligner version 2.5.3a onto GRCh37 of the human genome. To test the effect of sequencing depth on detected clonotypes, IR-seq fastq files were randomly downsampled using Seqtk 1.3. Through fastp at Q25 and MiXCR, TCRdb rebuilt clones from the public reads, retaining in-frame beta chains. Every entry covers one CDR3 protein and lists the most common genes and DNA from its rows. These V and J calls originate from TCRdb's pipeline instead of the authors' own analysis. This sample comprises tens of thousands of distinct CDR3 sequences, about 22% of them detected only once. The top ten clonotypes cover approximately 10% of the sample.

Bone marrow was sampled from every patient at the time of active disease. Ficoll-Hypaque density gradient centrifugation was used to isolate bone marrow mononuclear cells. Myeloma plasma cells were removed and CD138-negative cells were obtained by negative selection following labeling with CD138 magnetic microbeads on a MACS separator. The purity of the isolated cells was checked by flow cytometry with CD138 antibodies on an Attune NxT. Total RNA was extracted using TRIzol reagent and was quantified on a NanoDrop spectrophotometer. Paired RNA-seq and IR-seq were performed on the CD138-negative bone marrow sample of each patient.

The chain couples TRBV20-1 to TRBJ1-3; confidence is insufficient to name the D gene. Material: a population of CD138-negative cells sorted from bone marrow. This specimen's cell subset or site label, interpreted: bone marrow mononuclear cells depleted of CD138+ plasma/myeloma cells by negative magnetic selection. This TCR derives from a donor aged 40 or older with multiple myeloma. CDR3 reads: CSAPAGVGNTIYF. The nucleotide sequence reads as follows: TGCAGTGCCCCCGCAGGCGTTGGAAACACCATATATTTT.